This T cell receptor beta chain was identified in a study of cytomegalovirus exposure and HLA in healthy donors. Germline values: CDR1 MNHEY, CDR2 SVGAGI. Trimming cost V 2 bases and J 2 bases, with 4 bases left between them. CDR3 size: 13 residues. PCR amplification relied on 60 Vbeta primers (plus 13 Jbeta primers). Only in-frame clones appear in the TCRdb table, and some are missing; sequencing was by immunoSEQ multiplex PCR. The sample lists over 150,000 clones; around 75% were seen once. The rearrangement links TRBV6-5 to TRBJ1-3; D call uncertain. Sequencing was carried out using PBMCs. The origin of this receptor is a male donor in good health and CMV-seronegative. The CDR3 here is CASSYLTGNTIYF. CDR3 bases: TGTGCCAGCAGTTACCTAACTGGAAACACCATATATTTT.